This is a list of T cell receptor beta chains from one sample in a study of technical replicates of blood from a handful of donors. The table came from immunoSEQ multiplex PCR; TCRdb's copy has only in-frame clones and leaves some out. This table has roughly 79,000 clones, 96% appearing once. The sample consisted of T cells isolated from PBMCs. Receptors originate from a human donor in good health. Each CDR3 is given with its conserved first and last residue. The D gene is left open where the match is weak. Rows may omit the clone size; those that give it use once, few, many or a size class.

cdr3_aa: CASRRGLINEQYF; cdr3_nt: TGTGCCAGCAGAAGGGGGCTGATTAACGAGCAGTACTTC; clone_size: -; j_call: TRBJ2-7; d_call: TRBD1; v_call: TRBV2
cdr3_aa: CASSPRDRESTDTQYF; cdr3_nt: TGCGCCAGCAGTCCCCGGGACAGGGAAAGCACAGATACGCAGTATTTT; clone_size: -; j_call: TRBJ2-3; d_call: TRBD1; v_call: TRBV23-1
cdr3_aa: CASSLGQGLGEQYF; cdr3_nt: TGTGCCAGCTCACTGGGGCAGGGCTTAGGCGAGCAGTACTTC; clone_size: -; j_call: TRBJ2-7; d_call: -; v_call: TRBV18
cdr3_aa: CASKDSYNEKLFF; cdr3_nt: TGTGCCAGCAAGGACAGTTATAATGAAAAACTGTTTTTT; clone_size: -; j_call: TRBJ1-4; d_call: -; v_call: TRBV6-5
cdr3_aa: CASRGVIPSGNTIYF; cdr3_nt: TGTGCCAGTCGGGGGGTGATCCCCTCTGGAAACACCATATATTTT; clone_size: -; j_call: TRBJ1-3; d_call: -; v_call: TRBV19
cdr3_aa: CSVDAEGYTF; cdr3_nt: TGCAGCGTTGATGCGGAGGGCTACACCTTC; clone_size: -; j_call: TRBJ1-2; d_call: -; v_call: TRBV29-1
cdr3_aa: CASSSPGQGAGNTIYF; cdr3_nt: TGTGCCAGCAGTTCCCCGGGACAGGGGGCTGGAAACACCATATATTTT; clone_size: -; j_call: TRBJ1-3; d_call: TRBD1; v_call: TRBV6-5
cdr3_aa: CASGGGGATYEQYF; cdr3_nt: TGTGCCAGCGGAGGAGGGGGGGCCACCTACGAGCAGTACTTC; clone_size: -; j_call: TRBJ2-7; d_call: -; v_call: TRBV2
cdr3_aa: CAIRLLEGWNEQFF; cdr3_nt: TGTGCCATCAGACTCCTGGAGGGGTGGAATGAGCAGTTCTTC; clone_size: -; j_call: TRBJ2-1; d_call: -; v_call: TRBV10-3
cdr3_aa: CASSVGGGSAGELFF; cdr3_nt: TGTGCCAGCAGCGTAGGTGGAGGGTCGGCCGGGGAGCTGTTTTTT; clone_size: -; j_call: TRBJ2-2; d_call: -; v_call: TRBV9
cdr3_aa: CASSPPNREIEAFF; cdr3_nt: TGTGCCAGCTCACCACCGAACAGGGAGATTGAAGCTTTCTTT; clone_size: -; j_call: TRBJ1-1; d_call: -; v_call: TRBV18
cdr3_aa: CASGRQLTEAFF; cdr3_nt: TGTGCTAGTGGGAGACAGCTCACTGAAGCTTTCTTT; clone_size: -; j_call: TRBJ1-1; d_call: -; v_call: TRBV12-5
cdr3_aa: CASLKEGGLNQPQHF; cdr3_nt: TGTGCCAGCCTAAAAGAGGGGGGGCTCAATCAGCCCCAGCATTTT; clone_size: -; j_call: TRBJ1-5; d_call: -; v_call: TRBV28
cdr3_aa: CASSIERSGSQFF; cdr3_nt: TGTGCCAGTAGTATTGAGCGATCCGGTTCGCAGTTCTTC; clone_size: -; j_call: TRBJ2-1; d_call: -; v_call: TRBV19
cdr3_aa: CATSRASGIGQETQYF; cdr3_nt: TGTGCCACCAGCAGGGCAAGCGGGATAGGGCAAGAGACCCAGTACTTC; clone_size: -; j_call: TRBJ2-5; d_call: TRBD2; v_call: TRBV15
cdr3_aa: CASSYEDRGTYGYTF; cdr3_nt: TGTGCCAGCAGTTATGAGGACAGGGGGACCTATGGCTACACCTTC; clone_size: -; j_call: TRBJ1-2; d_call: TRBD1; v_call: TRBV6-5
cdr3_aa: CASSQSKLAPTGELFF; cdr3_nt: TGCGCCAGCAGCCAAAGTAAACTAGCGCCCACCGGGGAGCTGTTTTTT; clone_size: -; j_call: TRBJ2-2; d_call: TRBD2; v_call: TRBV4-1
cdr3_aa: CASSVRMSSYEQYF; cdr3_nt: TGTGCCAGCAGCGTACGCATGAGCTCCTACGAGCAGTACTTC; clone_size: -; j_call: TRBJ2-7; d_call: -; v_call: TRBV9
cdr3_aa: CASSEYGALNTEAFF; cdr3_nt: TGTGCCAGCAGTGAATATGGGGCTCTGAACACTGAAGCTTTCTTT; clone_size: -; j_call: TRBJ1-1; d_call: -; v_call: TRBV25-1
cdr3_aa: CASTLAGGHYNEQFF; cdr3_nt: TGTGCCAGCACCCTAGCGGGAGGGCACTACAATGAGCAGTTCTTC; clone_size: -; j_call: TRBJ2-1; d_call: TRBD2; v_call: TRBV6-5
cdr3_aa: CASSHGGGYNEQFF; cdr3_nt: TGTGCCAGTAGTCACGGGGGAGGTTACAATGAGCAGTTCTTC; clone_size: once; j_call: TRBJ2-1; d_call: -; v_call: TRBV19
cdr3_aa: CASSTTLEQYF; cdr3_nt: TGTGCCAGCAGCACCACTCTCGAGCAGTACTTC; clone_size: once; j_call: TRBJ2-7; d_call: -; v_call: TRBV7-3
cdr3_aa: CASSSLAGTYEQYF; cdr3_nt: TGTGCCAGCAGCTCCCTAGCGGGCACCTACGAGCAGTACTTC; clone_size: -; j_call: TRBJ2-7; d_call: TRBD2; v_call: TRBV5-6
cdr3_aa: CASSRASGTDGYTF; cdr3_nt: TGTGCCAGCAGCCGCGCTTCGGGAACGGATGGCTACACCTTC; clone_size: -; j_call: TRBJ1-2; d_call: -; v_call: TRBV2
cdr3_aa: CASSLGLAGQTDTQYF; cdr3_nt: TGTGCCAGCAGCTTAGGACTAGCGGGGCAAACAGATACGCAGTATTTT; clone_size: -; j_call: TRBJ2-3; d_call: TRBD2; v_call: TRBV7-2
cdr3_aa: CASSALAGGLETQYF; cdr3_nt: TGCGCCAGCAGTGCACTAGCGGGAGGGTTAGAGACCCAGTACTTC; clone_size: -; j_call: TRBJ2-5; d_call: TRBD2; v_call: TRBV5-1
cdr3_aa: CSVVHPLQGNEQFF; cdr3_nt: TGCAGCGTTGTCCATCCACTACAGGGAAATGAGCAGTTCTTC; clone_size: once; j_call: TRBJ2-1; d_call: -; v_call: TRBV29-1
cdr3_aa: CAWSIQNNQPQHF; cdr3_nt: TGTGCCTGGAGTATTCAGAACAATCAGCCCCAGCATTTT; clone_size: -; j_call: TRBJ1-5; d_call: -; v_call: TRBV30
cdr3_aa: CASSRGNTGELFF; cdr3_nt: TGTGCCAGCAGCCGGGGGAACACCGGGGAGCTGTTTTTT; clone_size: -; j_call: TRBJ2-2; d_call: -; v_call: TRBV11-2
cdr3_aa: CASSSKGLAGTNNEQFF; cdr3_nt: TGTGCCAGCAGCTCGAAGGGACTAGCGGGGACTAACAATGAGCAGTTCTTC; clone_size: -; j_call: TRBJ2-1; d_call: TRBD2; v_call: TRBV11-2
cdr3_aa: CATSRAFSGSSWQFF; cdr3_nt: TGTGCCACCAGCAGAGCATTCAGCGGGAGTTCATGGCAGTTCTTC; clone_size: -; j_call: TRBJ2-1; d_call: TRBD2; v_call: TRBV15